The TCR beta chain under discussion was sequenced for a study of a mutant IDH1 vaccine in newly diagnosed glioma. Across the study: Of the patients given treatment, roughly 60% were male and approximately 40% were female, and a mean age of about 40 years was recorded. Earlier treatment was radiotherapy, temozolomide, or both, with most getting both.

Assay: immunoSEQ multiplex PCR; the TCRdb copy retains only in-frame clones and omits some. The profile covers 30,000 to 40,000 clones, with 92% appearing a single time and 15% to 20% taken by the ten largest. The time point: baseline, week 1 (first vaccination visit). Specified treatment: pre-vaccination baseline after standard-of-care therapy. This clonotype was sampled from a man aged 18 to 30 with glioma. Sequencing was performed on PBMCs, taken from a glioma patient treated with radiotherapy, temozolomide or both.

The CDR3 spells CASSLEPATGELFF. The DNA for the CDR3 is TGTGCCAGCAGCTTAGAGCCAGCCACCGGGGAGCTGTTTTTT. V and J are TRBV7-3 and TRBJ2-2; D is unclear. The CDR3 is made up of 14 amino acids. V was trimmed by 2 bases and J by 4 bases, leaving 8 bases between them. Germline CDR1 and CDR2: SGHTA and FQGTGA.